The present T cell receptor beta chain was sequenced within a study of long-term antiretroviral therapy in people with HIV. Overall study results and limits: Pre-ART clonal expansions dominated every time point's repertoire. HIV repertoires showed narrower CDR3 length ranges than controls.

With survey level as its setting, the immunoSEQ assay was v3.0. Roughly 35,000-50,000 T-cell genomes per sample were the sequencing target. Assay: immunoSEQ multiplex PCR; the TCRdb copy retains only in-frame clones and omits some. The table has around 17,000 clones, around 80% seen once. The CDR3 is 12 residues long. Trimming pared 4 bases from V and 2 bases from J, leaving 4 bases between. The germline gives CDR1 SEHNR, CDR2 FQNEAQ (reference sequence). Worth noting for this clone: Its antigen remains unidentified.

V is TRBV7-9 and J is TRBJ2-3; D is uncertain. The clonotype comes from a man between 18 and 35 years old with HIV. This material consisted of unsorted PBMCs, taken 0.1 years after starting antiretroviral therapy. The CDR3 region has the DNA TGTGCCAGCAGCTCATTCACAGATACGCAGTATTTT. Amino acid sequence: CASSSFTDTQYF. Looking up the rest from reference TRBV7-9 and TRBJ2-3 gives the full variable domain: DTGVSQNPRHKITKRGQNVTFRCDPISEHNRLYWYRQTLGQGPEFLTYFQNEAQLEKSRLLSDRFSAERPKGSFSTLEIQRTEQGDSAMYLCASSSFTDTQYFGPGTRLTVL.